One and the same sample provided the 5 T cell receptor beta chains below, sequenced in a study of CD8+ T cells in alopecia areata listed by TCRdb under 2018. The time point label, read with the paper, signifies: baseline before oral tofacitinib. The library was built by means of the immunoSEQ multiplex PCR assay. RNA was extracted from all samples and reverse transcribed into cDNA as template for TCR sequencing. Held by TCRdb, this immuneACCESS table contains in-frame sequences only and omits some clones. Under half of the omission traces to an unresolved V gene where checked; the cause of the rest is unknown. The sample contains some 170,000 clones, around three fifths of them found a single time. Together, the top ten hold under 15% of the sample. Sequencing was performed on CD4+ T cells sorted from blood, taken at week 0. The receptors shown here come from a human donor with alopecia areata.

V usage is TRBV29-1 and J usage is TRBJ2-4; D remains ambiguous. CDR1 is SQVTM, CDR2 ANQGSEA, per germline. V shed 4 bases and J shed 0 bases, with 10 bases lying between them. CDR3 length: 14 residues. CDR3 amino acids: CSVGPTVAKNIQYF. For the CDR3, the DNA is TGCAGCGTTGGACCGACTGTAGCCAAAAACATTCAGTACTTC.

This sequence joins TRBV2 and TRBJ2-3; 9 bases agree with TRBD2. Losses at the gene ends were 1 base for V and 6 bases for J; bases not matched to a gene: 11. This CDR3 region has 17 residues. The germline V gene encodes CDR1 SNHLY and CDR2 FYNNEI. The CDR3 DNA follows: TGTGCCAGCAGTGAAGGTGGCGGGGGGGCCCTTGGTGATACGCAGTATTTT. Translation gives CASSEGGGGALGDTQYF.

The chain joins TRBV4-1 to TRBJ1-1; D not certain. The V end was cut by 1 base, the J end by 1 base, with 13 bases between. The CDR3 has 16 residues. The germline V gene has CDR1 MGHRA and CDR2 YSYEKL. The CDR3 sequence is CASSQAPFRENTEAFF. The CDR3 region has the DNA TGCGCCAGCAGCCAAGCCCCCTTTCGCGAGAACACTGAAGCTTTCTTT.

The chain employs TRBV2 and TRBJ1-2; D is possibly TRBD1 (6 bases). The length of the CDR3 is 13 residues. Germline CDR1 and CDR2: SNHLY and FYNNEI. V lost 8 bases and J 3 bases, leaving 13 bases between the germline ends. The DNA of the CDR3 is TGTGCCAGCGCAGCCGGGACATACTATGGCTACACCTTC. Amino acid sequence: CASAAGTYYGYTF.

CDR3 sequence: CAWTQLAGGTDTQYF. CDR3 coding DNA: TGTGCCTGGACACAACTAGCGGGGGGCACAGATACGCAGTATTTT. The chain is built from TRBV30 and TRBJ2-3; 11 bases align to TRBD2. Looked up from germline, CDR1 is GTSNPN and CDR2 is SVGIG (reference sequence). Trimming removed 4 bases from V and 1 base from J; junction bases left unmatched: 4. The CDR3 has 15 residues.